Given below is one T cell receptor (beta chain) in context. A second about 6 to 12 cycle PCR used barcoded and J-beta primers. Each CDR3 protein gets one entry after TCRdb re-called the 5' RACE reads with MiXCR. Among some 700,000 distinct CDR3 sequences listed, 22% were seen once. This record belongs to a study of blood T cells in healthy people across ages. The germline V gene encodes CDR1 LGHDT and CDR2 YNNKEL (reference sequence). After removal of 0 bases from V and 2 bases from J, the junction contained 3 bases not matched to a gene. This CDR3 has 16 residues. Sequencing used blood. The V gene is TRBV3-1, the J gene TRBJ2-1; 8 nucleotides agree with TRBD2. The origin of this receptor is a man between 65 and 80 years old in good health. CDR3 DNA sequence: TGTGCCAGCAGCCAAGATGGGACTAGGACCTACAATGAGCAGTTCTTC. Its translation is CASSQDGTRTYNEQFF.